These T cell receptor beta chains were read from a single sample in a study of OX40 agonist ivuxolimab in advanced cancers. The data were produced by immunoSEQ multiplex PCR, yet TCRdb's version contains in-frame clones alone and is incomplete. This table has 59,000 or so clones, 65% to 90% appearing once. The sequencing here drew on CD4+ or CD8+ T cells sorted from blood, taken in a trial of the OX40 agonist ivuxolimab. The receptors were sampled from an adult with an advanced solid tumor such as melanoma, head and neck, liver or kidney cancer. CDR3s include the opening cysteine and the closing phenylalanine or tryptophan. The D gene is left open where the match is weak. Clone size is shown for a subset of rows, as once, few, many or a class of expanded clone.

D	V	J	size	CDR3	DNA
TRBD2	TRBV6-6	TRBJ2-7	NA	CASSRISGRAYEQYF	TGTGCCAGCAGCCGAATTAGCGGGAGGGCCTACGAGCAGTACTTC
TRBD1	TRBV11-2	TRBJ1-5	NA	CASSGQGKQPQHF	TGTGCCAGCAGCGGACAGGGGAAGCAGCCCCAGCATTTT
NA	TRBV7-2	TRBJ1-2	NA	CASSLQQGSNYGYTF	TGTGCCAGCAGCCTACAACAGGGCTCGAACTATGGCTACACCTTC
TRBD1	TRBV19	TRBJ2-5	NA	CASSIGQGRQTQYF	TGTGCCAGTAGTATCGGACAGGGGAGACAGACCCAGTACTTC
NA	TRBV6-5	TRBJ1-6	few	CASRDGLASPLHF	TGTGCCAGCAGGGACGGACTCGCTTCACCCCTCCACTTT
TRBD2	TRBV5-4	TRBJ2-4	NA	CASSSTSGGSDIQYF	TGTGCCAGCAGCTCGACTAGCGGGGGGTCCGACATTCAGTACTTC
NA	TRBV7-2	TRBJ2-2	NA	CASSSQGGGELFF	TGTGCCAGCAGCTCACAGGGTGGCGGGGAGCTGTTTTTT
TRBD2	TRBV28	TRBJ2-7	medium-sized	CASSPGLAGYEQYF	TGTGCCAGCAGCCCTGGACTAGCGGGATACGAGCAGTACTTC
TRBD1	TRBV15	TRBJ2-1	NA	CATSRGGTGKQNEQFF	TGTGCCACCAGCAGGGGTGGGACAGGGAAACAGAATGAGCAGTTCTTC
NA	TRBV19	TRBJ1-5	few	CASSIVKGLADQPQHF	TGTGCCAGTAGTATAGTGAAGGGTCTGGCCGATCAGCCCCAGCATTTT
NA	TRBV6-5	TRBJ1-3	once	CASQQGIGNTIYF	TGTGCCAGCCAACAGGGAATAGGTAACACCATATATTTT
TRBD1	TRBV15	TRBJ1-5	NA	CATSRDRTGLDQPQHF	TGTGCCACCAGCAGAGATCGGACAGGGTTAGATCAGCCCCAGCATTTT
TRBD2	TRBV27	TRBJ2-3	NA	CASSLQRGKDTQYF	TGTGCCAGCAGTCTGCAGCGGGGCAAGGATACGCAGTATTTT
NA	TRBV7-9	TRBJ1-3	NA	CASSRTEGNTIYF	TGTGCCAGCAGCCGGACAGAAGGAAACACCATATATTTT
NA	TRBV12-5	TRBJ1-2	NA	CASGPAFGDGGYTF	TGTGCTAGTGGTCCCGCCTTTGGGGACGGGGGCTACACCTTC
TRBD2	TRBV19	TRBJ2-1	NA	CASSIIRTSGSDEQFF	TGTGCCAGTAGTATAATTCGAACTAGCGGGAGTGATGAGCAGTTCTTC
NA	TRBV6-5	TRBJ1-5	NA	CASSFRGRPQHF	TGTGCCAGCAGTTTCCGGGGTCGGCCCCAGCATTTT
TRBD1	TRBV7-7	TRBJ2-2	NA	CASSLKGQVNTGELFF	TGTGCCAGCAGCTTAAAGGGACAGGTGAACACCGGGGAGCTGTTTTTT
TRBD1	TRBV19	TRBJ1-1	few	CASSRTGVAEAFF	TGTGCCAGTAGCCGTACAGGGGTGGCTGAAGCTTTCTTT
NA	TRBV27	TRBJ2-7	NA	CASSPGPRSYEQYF	TGTGCCAGCAGTCCCGGCCCGAGGTCCTACGAGCAGTACTTC
NA	TRBV28	TRBJ1-1	NA	CASSLWRVEGITEAFF	TGTGCCAGCAGTTTATGGAGGGTAGAAGGGATCACTGAAGCTTTCTTT
NA	TRBV7-9	TRBJ1-1	NA	CASSYSIREAFF	TGTGCCAGCAGCTACAGCATAAGGGAAGCTTTCTTT
NA	TRBV1	TRBJ2-1	NA	CTSSQWGNRVIPRSYNEQFF	TGCACCAGCAGCCAATGGGGTAACCGGGTTATACCTCGCTCCTACAATGAGCAGTTCTTC
NA	TRBV18	TRBJ1-1	NA	CASSSLSTPGNTEAFF	TGTGCCAGCTCTAGCTTATCGACCCCCGGGAACACTGAAGCTTTCTTT
NA	TRBV2	TRBJ2-1	NA	CASEDLAPWEQFF	TGTGCCAGCGAAGACCTAGCGCCATGGGAGCAGTTCTTC
NA	TRBV5-8	TRBJ2-5	NA	CASSPGQPQETQYF	TGTGCCAGCAGCCCGGGACAACCCCAAGAGACCCAGTACTTC
TRBD1	TRBV6-5	TRBJ1-1	NA	CASRERQGSTEAFF	TGTGCCAGCAGAGAGAGACAGGGAAGCACTGAAGCTTTCTTT
NA	TRBV7-3	TRBJ2-7	NA	CASSLMWDSLGEQYF	TGTGCCAGCAGCTTAATGTGGGACTCCCTCGGTGAGCAGTACTTC
TRBD1	TRBV29-1	TRBJ2-3	NA	CSVGQGGTDTQYF	TGCAGCGTTGGGCAGGGGGGCACAGATACGCAGTATTTT
NA	TRBV6-5	TRBJ2-5	NA	CASSYGETQYF	TGTGCCAGCAGTTACGGGGAGACCCAGTACTTC
NA	TRBV7-2	TRBJ2-2	NA	CASSLLGTGELFF	TGTGCCAGCAGCTTACTGGGCACCGGGGAGCTGTTTTTT
NA	TRBV6-5	TRBJ2-3	NA	CASSYGPGTDTQYF	TGTGCCAGCAGTTACGGGCCAGGGACAGATACGCAGTATTTT
NA	TRBV2	TRBJ1-2	once	CASSGGLNGYTF	TGTGCCAGCAGTGGGGGACTGAATGGCTACACCTTC
NA	TRBV7-9	TRBJ1-2	NA	CASSFIRQVGSVGYTF	TGTGCCAGCAGCTTCATTCGACAGGTCGGGTCGGTCGGCTACACCTTC
TRBD1	TRBV18	TRBJ1-2	NA	CASSPPTGYYGYTF	TGTGCCAGCTCACCGCCGACAGGGTACTATGGCTACACCTTC
NA	TRBV7-2	TRBJ1-5	NA	CASSLKRAGPQHF	TGTGCCAGCAGCTTAAAAAGGGCGGGGCCCCAGCATTTT
TRBD2	TRBV6-6	TRBJ2-7	NA	CASTGGSGSYEQYF	TGTGCCAGCACCGGGGGTAGCGGGAGTTACGAGCAGTACTTC
NA	TRBV19	TRBJ2-5	NA	CASSIWREEETQYF	TGTGCCAGTAGTATTTGGAGAGAAGAGGAGACCCAGTACTTC
NA	TRBV27	TRBJ1-6	NA	CASSLRSPLHF	TGTGCCAGCAGTTTGAGATCACCCCTCCACTTT
TRBD2	TRBV14	TRBJ2-1	NA	CASSQGFSGGANEQFF	TGTGCCAGCAGCCAAGGATTCAGCGGGGGGGCGAATGAGCAGTTCTTC
NA	TRBV13	TRBJ2-7	NA	CASSLEEPNSYEQYF	TGTGCCAGCAGCTTAGAAGAGCCTAACTCCTACGAGCAGTACTTC
TRBD1	TRBV19	TRBJ1-4	NA	CASIGWGQLNEKLFF	TGTGCCAGTATAGGTTGGGGACAGCTTAATGAAAAACTGTTTTTT
TRBD1	TRBV11-3	TRBJ2-2	NA	CASSAGQVFTGELFF	TGTGCCAGCAGCGCGGGACAGGTTTTCACCGGGGAGCTGTTTTTT
TRBD2	TRBV7-2	TRBJ2-3	NA	CASSLGGSGRADTQYF	TGTGCCAGCAGCTTAGGAGGGTCGGGGAGGGCAGATACGCAGTATTTT
NA	TRBV5-4	TRBJ2-2	NA	CASTIRPGGVGTGELFF	TGTGCCAGCACCATAAGGCCGGGTGGCGTGGGCACCGGGGAGCTGTTTTTT
NA	TRBV5-1	TRBJ2-3	NA	CASSLTFTDTQYF	TGCGCCAGCAGCTTAACTTTCACAGATACGCAGTATTTT
TRBD1	TRBV4-3	TRBJ2-7	medium-sized	CASSPDRASYEQYF	TGCGCCAGCTCCCCGGACAGGGCCTCCTACGAGCAGTACTTC
TRBD2	TRBV7-3	TRBJ2-1	NA	CASSFLRLAGDNEQFF	TGTGCCAGCAGCTTCCTGAGGCTAGCGGGAGACAATGAGCAGTTCTTC